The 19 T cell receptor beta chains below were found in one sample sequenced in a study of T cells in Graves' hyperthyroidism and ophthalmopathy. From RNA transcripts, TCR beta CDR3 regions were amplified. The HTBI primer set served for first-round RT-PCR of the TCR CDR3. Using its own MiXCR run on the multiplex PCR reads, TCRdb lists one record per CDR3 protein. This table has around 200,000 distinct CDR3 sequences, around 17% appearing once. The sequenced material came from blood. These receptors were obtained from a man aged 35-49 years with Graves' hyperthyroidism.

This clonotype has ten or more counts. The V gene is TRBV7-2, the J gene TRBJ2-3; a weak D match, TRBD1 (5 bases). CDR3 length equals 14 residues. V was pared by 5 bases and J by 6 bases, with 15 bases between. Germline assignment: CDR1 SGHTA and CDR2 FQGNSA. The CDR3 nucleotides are TGTGCCAGCAGCCCACAGGCCGCGACGGATACGCAGTATTTT. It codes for CASSPQAATDTQYF.

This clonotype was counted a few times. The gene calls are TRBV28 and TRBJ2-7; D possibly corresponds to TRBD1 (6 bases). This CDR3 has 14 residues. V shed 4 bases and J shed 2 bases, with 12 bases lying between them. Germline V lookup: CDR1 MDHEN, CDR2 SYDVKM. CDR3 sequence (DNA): TGTGCCAGCAGTTATGGGACACCGACCTACGAGCAGTACTTC. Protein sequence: CASSYGTPTYEQYF.

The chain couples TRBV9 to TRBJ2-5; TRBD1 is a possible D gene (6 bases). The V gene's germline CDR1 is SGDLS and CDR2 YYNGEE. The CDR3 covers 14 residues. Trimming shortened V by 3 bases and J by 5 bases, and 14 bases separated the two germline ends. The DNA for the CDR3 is TGTGCCAGCAGCGCACAGGGTAGGGAGGAGACCCAGTACTTC. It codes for CASSAQGREETQYF.

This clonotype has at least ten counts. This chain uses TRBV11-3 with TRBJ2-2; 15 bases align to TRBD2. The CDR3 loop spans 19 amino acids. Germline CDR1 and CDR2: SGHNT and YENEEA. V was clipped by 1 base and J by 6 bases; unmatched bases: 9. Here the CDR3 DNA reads TGTGCCAGCAGCTTAGCCCCCGGACTAGCGGGGGGGCGAGCCGGGGAGCTGTTTTTT. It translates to CASSLAPGLAGGRAGELFF. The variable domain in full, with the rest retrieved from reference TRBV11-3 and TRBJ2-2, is EAGVVQSPRYKIIEKKQPVAFWCNPISGHNTLYWYLQNLGQGPELLIRYENEEAVDDSQLPKDRFSAERLKGVDSTLKIQPAELGDSAVYLCASSLAPGLAGGRAGELFFGEGSRLTVL.

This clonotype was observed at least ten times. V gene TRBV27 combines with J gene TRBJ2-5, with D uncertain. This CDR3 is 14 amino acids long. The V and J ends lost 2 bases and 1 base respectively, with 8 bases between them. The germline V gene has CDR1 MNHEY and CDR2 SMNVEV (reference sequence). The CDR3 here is CASSLTHGQETQYF. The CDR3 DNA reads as TGTGCCAGCAGTTTAACACACGGCCAAGAGACCCAGTACTTC.

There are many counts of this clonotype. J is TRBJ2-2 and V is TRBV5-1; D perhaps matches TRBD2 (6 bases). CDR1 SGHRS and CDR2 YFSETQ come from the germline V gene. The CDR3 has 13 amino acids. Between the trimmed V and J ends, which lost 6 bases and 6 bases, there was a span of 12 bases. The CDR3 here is CASKEREAGELFF. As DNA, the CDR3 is TGCGCCAGCAAGGAGAGGGAGGCCGGGGAGCTGTTTTTT. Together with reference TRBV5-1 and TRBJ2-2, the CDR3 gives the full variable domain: KAGVTQTPRYLIKTRGQQVTLSCSPISGHRSVSWYQQTPGQGLQFLFEYFSETQRNKGNFPGRFSGRQFSNSRSEMNVSTLELGDSALYLCASKEREAGELFFGEGSRLTVL.

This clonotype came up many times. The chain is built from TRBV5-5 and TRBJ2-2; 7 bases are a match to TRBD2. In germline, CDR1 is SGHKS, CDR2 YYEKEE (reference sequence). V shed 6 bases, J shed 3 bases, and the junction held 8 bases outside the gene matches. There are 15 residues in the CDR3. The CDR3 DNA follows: TGTGCCAGCACGCAAGCGGGAAGTTACACCGGGGAGCTGTTTTTT. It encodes CASTQAGSYTGELFF.

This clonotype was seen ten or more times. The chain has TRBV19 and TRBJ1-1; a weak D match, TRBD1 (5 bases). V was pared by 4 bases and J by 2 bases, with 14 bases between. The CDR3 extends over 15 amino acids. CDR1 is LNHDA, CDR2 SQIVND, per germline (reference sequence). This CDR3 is CASSNLGPSNTEAFF. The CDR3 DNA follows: TGTGCCAGTAGTAACCTGGGACCGAGTAACACTGAAGCTTTCTTT.

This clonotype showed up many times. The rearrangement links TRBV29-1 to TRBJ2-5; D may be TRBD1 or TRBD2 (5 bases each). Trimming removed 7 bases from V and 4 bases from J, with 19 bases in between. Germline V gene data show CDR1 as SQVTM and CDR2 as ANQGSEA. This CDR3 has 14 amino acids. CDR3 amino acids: CSATGTNIGETQYF. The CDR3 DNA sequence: TGCAGCGCTACCGGGACGAACATCGGAGAGACCCAGTACTTC.

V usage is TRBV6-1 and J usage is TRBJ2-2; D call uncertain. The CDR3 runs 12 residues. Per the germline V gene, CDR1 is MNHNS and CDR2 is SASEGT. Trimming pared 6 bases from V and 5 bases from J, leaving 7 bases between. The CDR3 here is CASRVSTGELFF. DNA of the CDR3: TGTGCCAGCAGGGTTTCGACCGGGGAGCTGTTTTTT.

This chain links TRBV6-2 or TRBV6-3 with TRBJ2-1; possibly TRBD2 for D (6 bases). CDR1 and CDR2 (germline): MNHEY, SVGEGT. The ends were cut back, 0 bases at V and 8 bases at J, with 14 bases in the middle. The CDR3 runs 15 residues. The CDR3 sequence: CASSYSLALWDEQFF. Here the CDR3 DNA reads TGTGCCAGCAGTTACTCCCTAGCGCTGTGGGATGAGCAGTTCTTC.

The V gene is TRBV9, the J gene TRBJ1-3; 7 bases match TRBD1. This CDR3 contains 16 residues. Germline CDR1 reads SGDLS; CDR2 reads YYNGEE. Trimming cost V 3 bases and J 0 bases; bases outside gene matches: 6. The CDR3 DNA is TGTGCCAGCAGCGAGCGGGGACAGAACTCTGGAAACACCATATATTTT. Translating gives CASSERGQNSGNTIYF.

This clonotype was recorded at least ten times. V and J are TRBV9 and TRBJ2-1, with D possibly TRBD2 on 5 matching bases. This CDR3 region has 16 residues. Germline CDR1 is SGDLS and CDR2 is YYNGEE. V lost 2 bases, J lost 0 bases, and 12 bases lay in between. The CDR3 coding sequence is TGTGCCAGCAGCGTGGACTTGGGCAGCTCCTACAATGAGCAGTTCTTC. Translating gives CASSVDLGSSYNEQFF.

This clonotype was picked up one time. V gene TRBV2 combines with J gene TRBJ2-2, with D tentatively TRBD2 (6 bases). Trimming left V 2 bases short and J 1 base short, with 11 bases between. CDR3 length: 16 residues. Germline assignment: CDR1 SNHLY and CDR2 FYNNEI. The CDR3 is CASSEWGEVNTGELFF. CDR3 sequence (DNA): TGTGCCAGCAGTGAATGGGGGGAGGTGAACACCGGGGAGCTGTTTTTT.

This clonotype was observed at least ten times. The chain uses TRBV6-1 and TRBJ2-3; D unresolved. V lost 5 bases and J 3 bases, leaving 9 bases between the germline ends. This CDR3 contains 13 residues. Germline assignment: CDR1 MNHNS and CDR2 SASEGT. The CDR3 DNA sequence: TGTGCCAGCAGTCCCCCCGAGACAGATACGCAGTATTTT. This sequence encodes CASSPPETDTQYF.

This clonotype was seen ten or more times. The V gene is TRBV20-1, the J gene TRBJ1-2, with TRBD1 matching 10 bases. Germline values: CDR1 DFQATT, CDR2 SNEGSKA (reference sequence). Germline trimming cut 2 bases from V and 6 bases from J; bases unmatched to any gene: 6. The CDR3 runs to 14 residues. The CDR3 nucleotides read TGCAGTGCTAGACGGGACAGGGGACGGGATGGCTACACCTTC. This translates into CSARRDRGRDGYTF.

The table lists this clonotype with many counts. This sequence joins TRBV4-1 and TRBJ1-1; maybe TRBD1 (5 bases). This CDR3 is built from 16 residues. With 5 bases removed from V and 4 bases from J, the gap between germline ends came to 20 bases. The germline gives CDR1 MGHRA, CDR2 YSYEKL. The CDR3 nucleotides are TGCGCCAGCAGCGTACCTCGTTCAGGGTTGGTCACTGAAGCTTTCTTT. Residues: CASSVPRSGLVTEAFF.

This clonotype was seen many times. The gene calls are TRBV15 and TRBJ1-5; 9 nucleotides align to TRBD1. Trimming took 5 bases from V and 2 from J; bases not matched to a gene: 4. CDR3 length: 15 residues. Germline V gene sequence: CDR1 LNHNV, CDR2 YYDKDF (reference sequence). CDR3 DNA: TGTGCCACCAGCCCTGGGGACAGGGGCAATCAGCCCCAGCATTTT. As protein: CATSPGDRGNQPQHF.

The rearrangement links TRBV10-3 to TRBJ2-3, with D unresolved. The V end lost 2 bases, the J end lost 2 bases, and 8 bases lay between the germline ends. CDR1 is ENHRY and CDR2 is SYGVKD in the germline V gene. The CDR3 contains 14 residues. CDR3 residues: CAISEQDYTDTQYF. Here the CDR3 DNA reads TGTGCCATCAGTGAGCAGGATTACACAGATACGCAGTATTTT.